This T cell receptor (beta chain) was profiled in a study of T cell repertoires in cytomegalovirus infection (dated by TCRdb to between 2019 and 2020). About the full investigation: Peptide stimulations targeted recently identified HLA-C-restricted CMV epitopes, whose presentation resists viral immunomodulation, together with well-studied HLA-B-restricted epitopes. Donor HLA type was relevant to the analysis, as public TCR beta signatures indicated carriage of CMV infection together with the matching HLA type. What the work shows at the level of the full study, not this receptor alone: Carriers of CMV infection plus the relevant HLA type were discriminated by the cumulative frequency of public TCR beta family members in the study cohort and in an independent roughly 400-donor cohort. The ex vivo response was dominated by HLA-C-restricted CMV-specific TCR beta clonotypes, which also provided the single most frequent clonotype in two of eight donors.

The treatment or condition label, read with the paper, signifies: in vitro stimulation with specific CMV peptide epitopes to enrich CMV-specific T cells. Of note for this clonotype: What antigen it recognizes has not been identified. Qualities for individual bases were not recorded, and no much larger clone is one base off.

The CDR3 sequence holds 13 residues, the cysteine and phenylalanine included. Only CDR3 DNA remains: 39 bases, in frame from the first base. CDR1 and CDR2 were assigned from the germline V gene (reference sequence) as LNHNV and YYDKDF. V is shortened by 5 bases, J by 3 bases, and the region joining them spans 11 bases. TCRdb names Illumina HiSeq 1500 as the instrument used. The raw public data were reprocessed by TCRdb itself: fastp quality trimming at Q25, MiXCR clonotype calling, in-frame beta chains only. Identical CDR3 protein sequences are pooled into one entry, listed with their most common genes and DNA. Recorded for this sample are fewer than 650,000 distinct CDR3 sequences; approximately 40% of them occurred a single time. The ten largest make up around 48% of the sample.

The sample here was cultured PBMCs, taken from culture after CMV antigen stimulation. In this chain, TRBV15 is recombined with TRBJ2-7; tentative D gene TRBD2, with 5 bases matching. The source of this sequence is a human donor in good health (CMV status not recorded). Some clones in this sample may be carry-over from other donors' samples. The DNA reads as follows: TGTGCCACCAGCCGTGGGAGACACTACGAGCAGTACTTC. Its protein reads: CATSRGRHYEQYF.